This TCR beta chain was retrieved from a study of T cell responses to AZD1222 COVID-19 vaccine. Study summary: Combined were second doses at about 4 or about 12 weeks.

A remark on this clone: As yet, its antigen is unknown.

CDR3 length equals 14 residues. Germline V gene data show CDR1 as MNHEY and CDR2 as SMNVEV (reference sequence). Deletions cut 2 bases from V and 0 bases from J, with 4 bases between. Study conclusions and caveats: At baseline, just a handful of AZD1222 recipients tested seropositive.

The data were produced by immunoSEQ multiplex PCR, yet TCRdb's version contains in-frame clones alone and is incomplete. The sample carries 95,000 to 150,000 clones, roughly 92% recorded once. The chain employs TRBV27 and TRBJ1-4; D unresolved. The clonotype comes from an adult in good health. Sample: peripheral blood, taken on day 0 of AZD1222 vaccination. The DNA for the CDR3 is TGTGCCAGCAGTTTACACTCAACTAATGAAAAACTGTTTTTT. Protein product: CASSLHSTNEKLFF.